This TCR beta chain is from a study of cytomegalovirus exposure and HLA in healthy donors. The CDR3 extends over 20 amino acids. Germline V gene data show CDR1 as SGHNT and CDR2 as YYREEE (reference sequence). The V gene end was trimmed by 1 base and the J gene end by 4 bases; junction bases not matched to a gene: 11. Here immunoSEQ multiplex PCR was the method, and the copy in TCRdb shows in-frame clones only, minus some. The top ten clones hold 1% to 1.5% of a sample with about 200,000 clones, roughly 81% of them seen once. This clonotype was obtained from a woman aged 30 to 39 in good health and CMV-seronegative. V is TRBV5-4 and J is TRBJ2-1; 16 bases agree with TRBD2. Material: PBMCs. The CDR3 coding sequence is TGTGCCAGCAGCTTGCTTAAGGGACTAGCGGGAGGGCCTTGGTACAATGAGCAGTTCTTC. Translated, it gives CASSLLKGLAGGPWYNEQFF. The full variable domain, in which reference TRBV5-4 and TRBJ2-1 provide the parts outside the CDR3, is ETGVTQSPTHLIKTRGQQVTLRCSSQSGHNTVSWYQQALGQGPQFIFQYYREEENGRGNFPPRFSGLQFPNYSSELNVNALELDDSALYLCASSLLKGLAGGPWYNEQFFGPGTRLTVL.